This record concerns one T cell receptor beta chain sequence. Germline V gives CDR1 LGHNA, CDR2 YSLEER. This CDR3 spans 16 amino acids. V dropped 2 bases and J dropped 4 bases, with 17 bases sitting between them. Followed over time, Seattle patients had been enrolled while infection was active. The sample belongs to a study of blood T cell repertoires in COVID-19. About the study: Samples taken during acute and convalescent COVID-19 were collected in the United States, Italy and Spain.

Per the study methods: Amplified reference gene primers provided the basis for estimating nucleated cell counts. TCRdb's table, derived via immunoSEQ multiplex PCR, lists solely in-frame clones and lacks some. Clonal size and the V and J genes are those of that table, whereas D and trimming came from the DNA. This sample carries roughly 340,000 clones, 80% to 90% of them seen once, and the ten largest clones take approximately 3%. The chain couples TRBV4-3 to TRBJ1-2; D remains ambiguous. The sequence was obtained from a woman between 25 and 40 years old with COVID-19, enrolled during active disease. The sequenced sample was peripheral blood. CDR3 sequence: CASSQRGGLPAYGYTF. CDR3 coding DNA: TGCGCCAGCAGCCAACGGGGAGGGCTCCCAGCCTATGGCTACACCTTC.